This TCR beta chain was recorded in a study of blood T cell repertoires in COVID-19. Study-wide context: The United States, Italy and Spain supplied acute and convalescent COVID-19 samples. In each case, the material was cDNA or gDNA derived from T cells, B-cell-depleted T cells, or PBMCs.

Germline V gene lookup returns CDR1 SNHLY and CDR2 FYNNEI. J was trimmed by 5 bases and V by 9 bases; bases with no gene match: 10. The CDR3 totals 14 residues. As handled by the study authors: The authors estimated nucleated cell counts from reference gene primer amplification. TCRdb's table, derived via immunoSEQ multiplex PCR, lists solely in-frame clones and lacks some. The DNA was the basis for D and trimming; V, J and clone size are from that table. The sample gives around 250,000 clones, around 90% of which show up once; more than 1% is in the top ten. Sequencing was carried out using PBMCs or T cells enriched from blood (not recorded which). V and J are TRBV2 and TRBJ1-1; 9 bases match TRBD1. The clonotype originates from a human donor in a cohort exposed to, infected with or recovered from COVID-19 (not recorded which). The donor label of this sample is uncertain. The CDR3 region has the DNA TGTGCCAGTACGGGGACAGGGATGTCGACTGAAGCTTTCTTT. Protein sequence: CASTGTGMSTEAFF.